A selection of T cell receptor beta chains follows, all from one sample in a study of control samples from healthy donors and cancer patients. TCRdb keeps only in-frame clones here, not all; method: immunoSEQ multiplex PCR. Altogether some 120,000 clones are present, 80% to 95% being singletons, with the ten largest covering 6% to 8%. The sequenced sample consisted of blood. These receptors all stem from a young woman in good health. The CDR3 runs from the conserved cysteine through the conserved F or W. A D gene is named only where the DNA matches it firmly. Only part of the rows carry a size: once, few, many, or a class if the clone is expanded.

TRBJ2-1	TRBV4-3	-	-	TGCGCCAGCAGCCAAGGGGCAGGGCTAAACGCCTACAATGAGCAGTTCTTC	CASSQGAGLNAYNEQFF
TRBJ1-1	TRBV5-1	-	-	TGCGCCAGCAGCTTGCTCCGGAACACTGAAGCTTTCTTT	CASSLLRNTEAFF
TRBJ2-5	TRBV29-1	-	-	TGCAGCGTTGGCATAGAACGAGAGACCCAGTACTTC	CSVGIERETQYF
TRBJ1-1	TRBV7-9	-	once	TGTGCCAGCAGCTTACTATTCATTGATGAAGCTTTCTTT	CASSLLFIDEAFF
TRBJ1-2	TRBV10-3	-	-	TGTGCCACCATAAATGCCGGGACAAACTATGGCTACACCTTC	CATINAGTNYGYTF
TRBJ2-5	TRBV5-1	TRBD2	-	TGCGCCAGCAGCGTGCGCGGGACTAGCGGAGAGACCCAGTACTTC	CASSVRGTSGETQYF
TRBJ2-5	TRBV27	-	-	TGTGCCAGCAGTCTCGGGGGCCCAGAGACCCAGTACTTC	CASSLGGPETQYF
TRBJ2-3	TRBV10-1	-	-	TGCGCCAGCAGTCATACTCGACAGAATACGCAGTATTTT	CASSHTRQNTQYF
TRBJ2-2	TRBV6-6	TRBD1	-	TGTGCCACTAGGGACAGAAACACCGGGGAGCTGTTTTTT	CATRDRNTGELFF
TRBJ1-2	TRBV19	-	-	TGTGCCAGTAGTTGGGAAAGGGGCGCAACCTTC	CASSWERGATF
TRBJ2-1	TRBV19	TRBD2	-	TGTGCCAGTAGTATCCGCTCGATGCGGGAGAGTTTGGATGAGCAGTTCTTC	CASSIRSMRESLDEQFF
TRBJ1-2	TRBV6-2/TRBV6-3	-	once	TGTGCCAGCAGTCCGTCAGAAGGGCGTAACTATGGCTACACCTTC	CASSPSEGRNYGYTF